The T cell receptor beta chain under discussion was sequenced for a study of blood T cell repertoires in COVID-19. CDR1 LNHDA and CDR2 SQIVND come from the germline V gene (reference sequence). The CDR3 is 16 amino acids. After removal of 5 bases from V and 5 bases from J, the junction contained 12 bases not matched to a gene. Produced via immunoSEQ multiplex PCR; TCRdb's table is partial and in-frame only. The sample comprises 300,000 to 450,000 clones, approximately 81% of which are singletons, and under 4% rests with the top ten. This clone occurred a few times. V gene TRBV19 combines with J gene TRBJ1-2; 9 bases align to TRBD1. The TCR was taken from a woman aged 18-29 years with acute or convalescent COVID-19. Sequencing was done on a sample of peripheral blood. In DNA form, the CDR3 reads TGTGCCAGTAGTCGAACCTCCGGGACAGGGTTTTATGGCTACACCTTC. Translation: CASSRTSGTGFYGYTF.